Listed below are T cell receptor beta chains from one sample, sequenced in a study of cytomegalovirus exposure and HLA in healthy donors. The table came from immunoSEQ multiplex PCR; TCRdb's copy has only in-frame clones and leaves some out. The sample lists fewer than 250,000 clones; 65% to 80% were seen once. The material sequenced was PBMCs. These receptors were taken from a man aged 40-50 years in good health and CMV-seronegative. The CDR3 runs from the conserved cysteine through the conserved F or W. Each record gives: clone size, J gene, D gene, V gene, CDR3 protein, CDR3 DNA. The D gene is left open where the match is weak. Where a row states a size, it is once, few, many or the class of an expanded clone; other rows omit it.

-,TRBJ2-1,TRBD2,TRBV19,CASSLRGRNYEQFF,TGTGCCAGTAGTCTGCGGGGGAGGAACTATGAGCAGTTCTTC
-,TRBJ2-7,TRBD1,TRBV20-1,CSPRQGNEQYF,TGCAGTCCGCGACAGGGCAACGAGCAGTACTTC
few,TRBJ2-2,TRBD2,TRBV9,CASSVVRTSGNTGELFF,TGTGCCAGCAGCGTAGTGAGGACTAGCGGGAACACCGGGGAGCTGTTTTTT
few,TRBJ2-2,TRBD2,TRBV6-1,CASSSGRVNTGELFF,TGTGCCAGCAGTTCCGGGAGGGTTAACACCGGGGAGCTGTTTTTT
-,TRBJ2-3,TRBD2,TRBV12-5,CASAGDYSSTDTQYF,TGTGCTAGTGCCGGGGACTACTCCAGCACAGATACGCAGTATTTT
-,TRBJ2-1,-,TRBV4-1,CASSQLTSYEQFF,TGCGCCAGCAGCCAACTTACTAGTTATGAGCAGTTCTTC
-,TRBJ1-2,TRBD1,TRBV5-1,CASSLGTGINYGYTF,TGCGCCAGCAGCTTAGGGACAGGGATTAACTATGGCTACACCTTC
once,TRBJ2-5,TRBD2,TRBV9,CASSAAGVQETQYF,TGTGCCAGCAGCGCCGCGGGGGTCCAAGAGACCCAGTACTTC
-,TRBJ2-5,TRBD2,TRBV9,CASSPPGLAGKETQYF,TGTGCCAGCAGCCCCCCAGGTTTAGCGGGGAAAGAGACCCAGTACTTC
-,TRBJ1-1,-,TRBV11-2,CASSSTQNTEAFF,TGTGCCAGCAGCTCAACACAGAACACTGAAGCTTTCTTT
-,TRBJ1-2,-,TRBV15,CATSRDTGGGDYGYTF,TGTGCCACCAGCAGAGATACCGGGGGAGGTGATTATGGCTACACCTTC
-,TRBJ1-2,TRBD1,TRBV18,CASSPIERGQSGYTF,TGTGCCAGCTCACCAATAGAGAGGGGGCAATCTGGCTACACCTTC
-,TRBJ2-6,-,TRBV30,CAWGPQKGRGSGANVLTF,TGTGCCTGGGGCCCCCAGAAAGGACGGGGCTCTGGGGCCAACGTCCTGACTTTC